Included here is one TCR beta chain sequence, with context. Its antigen is currently not known. No much larger clonotype is one base removed from it; base qualities were not supplied. The record originates from a study of blood T cell repertoires in COVID-19 (dated by TCRdb to the early 2020s). About the study as a whole: Samples covering the acute and convalescent phases of COVID-19 were provided by collaborators in the United States, Italy and Spain. The material from the prospective study consisted of cDNA or gDNA derived from T cells, B-cell-depleted T cells, or PBMCs. The dataset comprised deeply sampled blood TCRbeta repertoires from subjects exposed to, actively infected with, or recovered from COVID-19. The repertoires were released in a freely available public database meant as a resource for research on the immune response to SARS-CoV-2. Samples were obtained from the ongoing ImmuneRACE study (first 160 participants) and from about 1,300 subjects provided by 6 global collaborators. Nearly every sample came with metadata listing a de-identified subject ID, COVID-19 status, age in years and sex. Where available, HLA class I and class II types were obtained from metadata supplied by the sample provider rather than from assay-based typing. The research as a whole found: The amount of clinical and demographic metadata varied by source and participant and was provided uncurated.

Each collaborating institution followed its own protocols to collect whole blood in K2EDTA tubes. For TCRbeta analysis, collaborator samples were shipped as frozen whole blood, as isolated PBMCs, or as DNA extracted from either sample type. TCRbeta CDR3 regions were amplified from genomic DNA using the immunoSEQ Assay, a bias-controlled multiplex PCR. The authors' analysis ran thus. The number of nucleated cells in each sample was estimated by amplification of reference gene primers within the assay. To quantify the absolute abundance of each unique TCRbeta CDR3 rearrangement, sequence reads were collapsed and filtered. For each sample, productive Simpson clonality was calculated as the square root of Simpson's diversity index over productive rearrangements. TCRdb's version of the immuneACCESS table is confined to in-frame rearrangements and falls short of the full clone set. An unresolved V gene accounts for under half of the shortfall where checked; the remainder is of unknown origin. The D gene and trimming were derived from the DNA, and the V and J assignments and clone size from that table. The sample contains 400,000 to 500,000 clones, roughly 85% of them found a single time. The ten largest clones represent over 1.1% of the sample.

The sequenced sample consisted of peripheral blood. The receptor's source is a woman younger than 45 with active or convalescent COVID-19.

The CDR3 here reads CSARDFDKEFF. The DNA is as follows: TGCAGTGCTAGAGATTTCGACAAAGAGTTCTTC. The sequence joins TRBV20-1 to TRBJ2-1, with the D gene not confidently named. Its CDR3 holds 11 amino acids, cysteine through phenylalanine. Solely the CDR3 DNA is kept, with 33 bases framed from the first base. The V and J ends are trimmed by 0 bases and 14 bases, leaving 11 bases between them. According to the germline V gene (reference sequence), CDR1 reads DFQATT and CDR2 reads SNEGSKA.